The clone carrying this T cell receptor beta chain came up once. Its specificity is not known. The data were produced by immunoSEQ multiplex PCR, yet TCRdb's version contains in-frame clones alone and is incomplete. This table has around 990,000 clones, 77% appearing once. With 8 bases clipped from V and 8 bases from J, the junction kept 11 bases outside the gene matches. Germline V gene lookup returns CDR1 MNHEY and CDR2 SVGAGI. The CDR3 is 14 amino acids. The data derive from a study of shared clonotypes between healthy human individuals. Study observations and caveats: Sequencing depth was a factor that was expected to affect clonotype sharing among donors.

The rearrangement uses TRBV6-5 and TRBJ2-4, with 8 bases identical to TRBD2. The sequenced sample was memory CD4+ T cells from PBMCs. Subset given: CD45RA-negative fraction. This TCR derives from a man in his late teens or twenties in good health. Some clones in this sample may be carry-over from other donors' samples. The CDR3, as DNA: TGTGCCAGCCGCAGCGGGGGCCGGGGACACATTCAGTACTTC. Its protein is CASRSGGRGHIQYF.